The sample holds a few counts of the clone carrying this TCR beta chain. What it binds is not known. TCR beta rearrangements were amplified from peripheral blood genomic DNA. TRB rearrangements spanning V, D and J were amplified using mixed TRB-A/B primers. TCRdb recomputed calls from the multiplex PCR reads with MiXCR, one row per CDR3 protein. Of more than 8,500 distinct CDR3 sequences listed, around 40% are singletons. The data stem from a study of T cell repertoires in aging, cancer and after chemotherapy. For the study at large: Six age groups, ranging from 30 or younger to 70 or older, included the donors. Clear clonal overlap appeared across healthy donor samples taken over several months to years. Study conclusions and caveats: Across the chemotherapy interval, each cancer cohort showed higher median generation probability, suggesting thymic rebound.

With V trimmed by 5 bases and J by 3 bases, 2 bases remained unmatched. This CDR3 contains 13 residues. The germline V gene encodes CDR1 GTSNPN and CDR2 SVGIG (reference sequence). Sequenced sample: blood. The chain is built from TRBV30 and TRBJ1-5, with 9 bases fitting TRBD1. This receptor was taken from a human donor in good health. Here the CDR3 DNA reads TGTGCCTGGGACAGGGGGTCCAATCAGCCCCAGCATTTT. This gives the protein CAWDRGSNQPQHF.